In its sample, the clone carrying this T cell receptor beta chain was seen once. For the second PCR, which ran for about 6 to 12 cycles, a sample-barcoded 5' primer and a J-beta primer mix were used. TCRdb redid the calling of the 5' RACE reads with MiXCR, one entry per CDR3 protein. The sample yields 850,000 to 1,000,000 distinct CDR3 sequences, just over 50% seen once. Deletions cut 1 base from V and 10 bases from J, with 14 bases between. This CDR3 is built from 14 residues. Germline CDR1 reads LGHNA; CDR2 reads YNFKEQ. The sample originates from a study of blood T cells in healthy people across ages.

This clonotype was obtained from a woman in her sixties or seventies in good health. The rearrangement uses TRBV4-2 and TRBJ2-1, with a possible D match to TRBD2 (6 bases). The sequenced sample was blood. The CDR3 protein is CASSQGGEGYEQFF. As DNA, the CDR3 is TGTGCCAGCAGCCAAGGGGGGGAAGGTTACGAGCAGTTCTTC.